The 4 T cell receptor beta chains below all came from one sample that was sequenced in a study of T-cell memory formation after mild COVID-19. MiXCR, applied by TCRdb to the 5' RACE reads, yields one record per CDR3 protein. Of 55,000 to 75,000 distinct CDR3 sequences listed, 28% are singletons. Sequenced input: PBMCs or a T cell subset sorted from them (not recorded which). These receptors were collected from a man between 18 and 35 years old who had mild COVID-19 (a few samples of this study predate the infection). Cell type and time point are not known.

This chain links TRBV27 with TRBJ2-7; the match to TRBD1 covers 8 bases. CDR3 length: 13 amino acids. Looked up from germline, CDR1 is MNHEY and CDR2 is SMNVEV (reference sequence). With 4 bases clipped from V and 1 base from J, the junction kept 0 bases outside the gene matches. The CDR3 DNA reads TGTGCCAGCAGTTGGACAGGGTCCTACGAGCAGTACTTC. Amino acids: CASSWTGSYEQYF.

This chain connects TRBV24-1 to TRBJ2-5; no firm D call. V was cut by 9 bases and J by 2 bases, with 12 bases left in between. The germline V gene has CDR1 KGHDR and CDR2 SFDVKD. The CDR3 covers 13 residues. In DNA, the CDR3 is TGTGCCACCTCCCCCCCAAATCAAGAGACCCAGTACTTC. Its protein product is CATSPPNQETQYF.

This clonotype was seen more than once but under ten times. V and J are TRBV4-1 and TRBJ2-7; TRBD2 matches at 11 bases. Germline CDR1 is MGHRA and CDR2 is YSYEKL. The CDR3 runs 15 residues. V lost 4 bases and J lost 1; bases outside the gene matches: 3. CDR3 in amino acids: CASSPGLAESYEQYF. CDR3 bases: TGCGCCAGCAGCCCGGGACTAGCGGAATCCTACGAGCAGTACTTC.

The chain couples TRBV7-9 to TRBJ2-2; 8 bases align to TRBD1. The V segment lost 5 bases and the J segment 3 bases; nucleotides outside the gene matches: 8. The germline V gene has CDR1 SEHNR and CDR2 FQNEAQ (reference sequence). CDR3 length equals 16 residues. CDR3 DNA sequence: TGTGCCAGCAGCCCCGGACAGGGCCAGTACACCGGGGAGCTGTTTTTT. It encodes CASSPGQGQYTGELFF.